This is a list of T cell receptor beta chains from one sample in a study of blood T cell repertoires in COVID-19. Some clones are missing from TCRdb's copy, which holds only in-frame ones; the method was immunoSEQ multiplex PCR. The repertoire has over 150,000 clones, more than 70% of them found once; the top ten carry around 6.2%. Material: PBMCs or T cells enriched from blood (not recorded which). The receptors stem from a man aged 40-50 years who had recovered from COVID-19. The conserved cysteine and the conserved F or W are not part of the CDR3 here.

v_call cdr3_aa
TRBV19 ASTTGVYGYT
TRBV5-1 ASSLGLADNEQF
TRBV29-1 SAKRDTGELF
TRBV7-6 ASSLEAGGTTDTQY
TRBV5-1 ASSWTGEGYEQY
TRBV30 AWTRSGGITDTQY
TRBV5-4 ASSSLQGLWGYT
TRBV18 ASSPQQGSGYT
TRBV5-8 ASSPGQGHVNTEAF
TRBV12-3/TRBV12-4 ASSYLADRYT
TRBV7-8 ASSLGAGFRNNEQF
TRBV5-1 ASVEGQGGNYEQY
TRBV5-1 ASSLGGGLSYNEQF
TRBV19 ASSRTFASNQPQH
TRBV5-4 ASSPGTGGYTGELF
TRBV4-2 ASSQARQTGTF
TRBV12-1 ASSAPRNTIY
TRBV6-5 ASSSGGAGGYT
TRBV28 ASSQPDRGLDGYT
TRBV7-3 ASSPPGQTNTGELF
TRBV5-1 ASSLETGLNTGELF
TRBV28 ASSSGTGLGDGYT
TRBV12-5 ASGQGAPYEQY
TRBV5-4 ASSPGQEPYEQY
TRBV19 ASSIGQGEAF
TRBV14 ASSPSPTGNYGYT
TRBV3-1/TRBV3-2 ASSQASGGFDYGYT
TRBV7-2 ASSPKQGGNSPLH
TRBV28 ASSIGGGTNEKLF